The 9 T cell receptor beta chains below all came from one sample that was sequenced in a study of radiation and T cells in renal cell carcinoma. The time point denotes: blood 4 weeks post-SBRT, at nephrectomy. As for treatment: 15 Gy SBRT to primary tumor, nephrectomy 4 weeks later. Sequenced by immunoSEQ multiplex PCR; TCRdb stores in-frame clones only, minus some. The data hold around 64,000 clones, with around three quarters observed a single time. Sequenced here: blood, sampled from a patient whose treatment included radiotherapy and nephrectomy. Every receptor here comes from a man aged 60 to 69 with renal cell carcinoma.

V usage is TRBV4-2 and J usage is TRBJ2-1; 7 nucleotides agree with TRBD2. Germline V gene sequence: CDR1 LGHNA, CDR2 YNFKEQ. The CDR3 is made up of 15 amino acids. V gave up 1 base and J gave up 2 bases; unmatched junction bases: 2. The CDR3 is CASSQGEGPYNEQFF. The DNA of the CDR3 is TGTGCCAGCAGCCAAGGGGAGGGCCCCTACAATGAGCAGTTCTTC.

V gene TRBV7-9 combines with J gene TRBJ2-5, with D possibly being TRBD1 (6 bases). The V and J ends lost 5 bases and 3 bases respectively, with 16 bases between them. The germline V gene has CDR1 SEHNR and CDR2 FQNEAQ (reference sequence). The CDR3 sequence is 15 residues long. DNA for the CDR3: TGTGCCAGCAGCCAAACAGGGTTTTCCGAAGAGACCCAGTACTTC. Translated, it gives CASSQTGFSEETQYF.

This rearrangement joins TRBV2 to TRBJ2-5, with 9 nucleotides matching TRBD2. This CDR3 is built from 17 residues. Germline loops: CDR1 SNHLY, CDR2 FYNNEI. Losses at the gene ends were 1 base for V and 1 base for J; bases not matched to a gene: 7. The CDR3, as DNA: TGTGCCAGCAGTGAAGACCATAGCGGGAGCTTCCAAGAGACCCAGTACTTC. Translated, it gives CASSEDHSGSFQETQYF.

This sequence joins TRBV27 and TRBJ1-2, with 8 bases matching TRBD1. J was trimmed by 3 bases and V by 4 bases; bases with no gene match: 13. CDR1 and CDR2 (germline): MNHEY, SMNVEV (reference sequence). The CDR3 is 17 amino acids. This CDR3 reads CASSSSWTGNWDYGYTF. DNA of the CDR3: TGTGCCAGCAGTTCTTCCTGGACAGGGAATTGGGACTATGGCTACACCTTC.

This sequence joins TRBV30 and TRBJ2-2, with D unresolved. This CDR3 is built from 12 residues. In germline, CDR1 is GTSNPN, CDR2 SVGIG (reference sequence). Trimming removed 5 bases at V and 0 bases at J, with 4 bases between. CDR3 sequence (DNA): TGTGCCTGGGGACCGAACACCGGGGAGCTGTTTTTT. Protein product: CAWGPNTGELFF.

The chain has TRBV25-1 and TRBJ2-1; D remains unclear. V was clipped by 1 base and J by 3 bases, with 13 bases between them. CDR1 is MGHDK and CDR2 is SYGVNS in the germline V gene. The CDR3 sequence is 16 residues long. CDR3 loop: CASSESTRSLYNEQFF. For the CDR3, the DNA is TGTGCCAGCAGTGAATCAACGAGATCCCTCTACAATGAGCAGTTCTTC.

The J gene is TRBJ1-4, the V gene TRBV19; D might be TRBD1 (6 bases). The CDR3 loop spans 13 amino acids. The germline V and J ends were trimmed by 4 bases and 7 bases, with 10 bases remaining between them. Germline assignment: CDR1 LNHDA and CDR2 SQIVND (reference sequence). CDR3: CASSRQGSEKLFF. The CDR3 DNA is TGTGCCAGTAGTAGGCAGGGGAGTGAAAAACTGTTTTTT.

The chain uses TRBV23-1 and TRBJ1-1; TRBD1 matches 9 bases. TRBV23-1 is assigned to the ORF class and has an uncertain function. The CDR3 sequence is 15 residues long. The junction had 3 bases not matched to a gene; V was cut back by 4 bases and J by 0 bases. For the CDR3, the DNA is TGCGCCAGCAGTCGTGACAGGGGGATGAACACTGAAGCTTTCTTT. This sequence encodes CASSRDRGMNTEAFF.

J is TRBJ2-2 and V is TRBV9, with D perhaps assigned TRBD1 or TRBD2 (6 bases each). V gave up 4 bases and J gave up 2 bases, with 18 bases separating them. Germline CDR1 is SGDLS and CDR2 is YYNGEE. The CDR3 has 17 amino acids. The CDR3 here is CASSPAGGGNNTGELFF. DNA of the CDR3: TGTGCCAGCAGCCCTGCAGGAGGGGGAAATAACACCGGGGAGCTGTTTTTT. The full variable domain, rest sourced from reference TRBV9 and TRBJ2-2, is DSGVTQTPKHLITATGQRVTLRCSPRSGDLSVYWYQQSLDQGLQFLIQYYNGEERAKGNILERFSAQQFPDLHSELNLSSLELGDSALYFCASSPAGGGNNTGELFFGEGSRLTVL.